This T cell receptor beta chain was found in a study of T cell repertoires in cytomegalovirus infection. Study as a whole: Matching HLA type and CMV infection were both indicated by public TCR beta signatures. Study-level findings and limits: Identification of carriers of CMV plus the relevant HLA was performed using cumulative public TCR beta family frequency. CMV-specific TCR beta clonotypes restricted by HLA-C were the ones dominating the ex vivo response.

TCRdb re-analysed the reads in MiXCR, keeping a single row per CDR3 protein. This sample has about 150,000 distinct CDR3 sequences; 23% occur once, and the top ten carry 11%. This clonotype was seen at least ten times. Its antigen is currently unknown. The source of this sequence is a human donor in good health (CMV status not recorded). Some clones in this sample may be carry-over from other donors' samples. Sequencing was done on a sample of PBMCs.

The CDR3 reads CASTRQGITGELFF. CDR3 nucleotide sequence: TGTGCCAGCACCCGACAGGGAATCACCGGGGAGCTGTTTTTT. The chain is built from TRBV28 and TRBJ2-2; TRBD1 aligns across 7 bases. Germline V gene sequence: CDR1 MDHEN, CDR2 SYDVKM. The CDR3 totals 14 residues. V was pared by 7 bases and J by 4 bases, with 6 bases of the junction left unmatched.